This T cell receptor beta chain was captured by sequencing in a study of T cells in Graves' hyperthyroidism and ophthalmopathy (dated by TCRdb to about 2019). Background for the entire study: Peripheral blood samples were taken at the time of initial diagnosis, prior to any treatment. TCR V-J signatures able to tell the groups apart were searched for in a discovery cohort of 95 to 100 patients, of whom 40 to 45 had Graves' ophthalmopathy and some 60 had stable Graves' hyperthyroidism. An independent validation cohort of fewer than 20 hyperthyroidism patients and approximately 16 patients who later progressed to ophthalmopathy tested prospective prediction of ophthalmopathy. The roughly 94 discovery patients were randomly split 7:3 into training and test sets. In addition, the study compared T-cell repertoires in thyroid tissue and in blood from 6 or 7 Graves' hyperthyroidism patients. After blood sampling, hyperthyroidism patients were treated with methimazole at a starting dose of 30 mg daily, and ophthalmopathy patients were treated with high-dose intravenous methylprednisolone. The paper reports TCR Vbeta CDR3 sequencing of some 140 peripheral blood samples: fewer than 50 ophthalmopathy, fewer than 85 hyperthyroidism and approximately 17 progressor patients. Overall study outcomes, separate from this receptor: A 13 V-J signature model separated ophthalmopathy from stable hyperthyroidism, with over 85% sensitivity and roughly 81% specificity in cross-validation and 80%/75% in testing. Most expanded thyroid clonotypes (frequency above 0.001) were also detected in blood, a finding suggesting that blood repertoires may reflect thyroid immune responses. In validation, the model predicted progression to ophthalmopathy with roughly 70% sensitivity and roughly 72% specificity, a median of about six months before onset. Sample size was not statistically predetermined, and investigators were not blinded to group allocation.

About this clonotype: Its antigen specificity is not known. Base qualities were left out, and no much larger clone turns up one base away.

Hyperthyroidism patients were newly diagnosed, had a disease duration of under 2 months, and were aged 18 to 65 years. Patients with uncontrolled infections, other autoimmune diseases, pregnancy or lactation were excluded. Clinical symptoms, serum thyroxine and TRAb, thyroid ultrasound, and orbital computed tomography formed the basis for the diagnoses. Blood from progressor patients was drawn when they were first diagnosed with hyperthyroidism, before any ophthalmopathy symptoms appeared. PBMCs were isolated from 10 ml of fresh peripheral blood by Ficoll-Paque density gradient centrifugation. Progressor patients were first diagnosed with Graves' hyperthyroidism and then developed ophthalmopathy during follow-up. Trizol reagent was used to extract total RNA, and RNA quality was then checked on an Agilent 2100 Bioanalyzer. The CDR3 spans 15 residues, from the cysteine through the phenylalanine. Of all the DNA, just the CDR3 is kept, 45 bases in frame from base 1. According to the germline V gene (reference sequence), CDR1 reads DFQATT and CDR2 reads SNEGSKA. The junction carries 16 bases between V and J, which are trimmed by 1 base and 6 bases respectively.

The TCR beta CDR3 regions were amplified from the RNA transcripts. The first round of RT-PCR for the TCR CDR3 was performed with the HTBI primer set and the Qiagen OneStep RT-PCR kit. Libraries were constructed in a second round of multiplex PCR, after which size selection and purification were performed. Sequencing of the libraries was done on an Illumina HiSeq2000 using paired-end 100 bp reads. Turning to the authors' computational methods: Raw data were processed with SOAPnuke, discarding reads with adapters, uncalled bases, mean Phred below 15, or no exact constant-primer or identifier match. High-quality paired reads were merged with COPE v1.2.5, and unique nucleotide sequences were defined as clonotypes. Clonotypes were aligned to IMGT TRBV, TRBD and TRBJ reference segments using MiTCR v1.1. Only V-J combinations with frequency above 0.0001, covering 99.2% of repertoires, were analysed. The TCS score was defined as the ratio of F50 (clonal expansion) to E x V (chaos), calculated using BLOSUM62-based TCRdist between CDR3 peptides within each V-J. Welch's t-statistics and random forest reduced around 510 V-J features to about 12, which were used in a naive Bayes classifier (R e1071). TCRdb applied fastp at Q25 and MiXCR to the public reads, then kept only in-frame beta chains. Rows are unified per CDR3 protein, each entry keeping the most common DNA and genes. TCRdb assigned the V and J calls; the authors' analysis was not used. The sample data list 600,000 to 850,000 distinct CDR3 sequences, and around a sixth of these were observed just once. 15% to 20% of the sample lies in the top ten.

The rearranged segments are TRBV20-1 and TRBJ2-4; possibly the D gene is TRBD2, per 5 matching bases. The clonotype originates from a woman aged 45 to 65 with Graves' hyperthyroidism that later progressed to Graves' ophthalmopathy. The material sequenced was blood. The CDR3: CSARAKSGVPNIQYF. The bases read TGCAGTGCTAGAGCCAAGTCCGGGGTCCCAAACATTCAGTACTTC.